These T cell receptor beta chains were read from a single sample in a study of cytomegalovirus exposure and HLA in healthy donors. Only in-frame clones appear in the TCRdb table, and some are missing; sequencing was by immunoSEQ multiplex PCR. Among about 150,000 clones listed, 86% were seen once. Sequencing was performed on PBMCs. The receptors stem from a man younger than 30 in good health and CMV-seropositive. CDR3s leave out the opening cysteine and the closing phenylalanine or tryptophan. Some rows have no size entry. The others give once, few or many, or a class for an expanded clone.

clone_size,j_call,v_call,cdr3_aa
NA,TRBJ1-1,TRBV6-5,ASSTPRSNTEAF
NA,TRBJ2-1,TRBV5-1,ASSHLSSGGAKEQF
NA,TRBJ2-1,TRBV13,ASSLEERENNEQF
NA,TRBJ2-7,TRBV11-3,ASSLDGQNEQY
NA,TRBJ2-7,TRBV30,AWSSGGGPYEQY
NA,TRBJ1-1,TRBV4-3,ASSRLTGNTEAF
NA,TRBJ1-2,TRBV5-5,ASSLANRGYT
NA,TRBJ1-2,TRBV6-5,ASSPRTGRGYT
NA,TRBJ2-7,TRBV5-6,ASSLERSSYEQY
once,TRBJ2-3,TRBV19,ASSDSSTDTQY
NA,TRBJ1-2,TRBV30,AWRGQGLGGYT
NA,TRBJ2-3,TRBV6-1,ASRERGRGLTDTQY
few,TRBJ1-2,TRBV6-1,ASSDVGGIGYT
NA,TRBJ2-7,TRBV5-6,ASSLRQGQHEQY
NA,TRBJ2-3,TRBV9,ASSVSGGLRTDTQY
NA,TRBJ2-5,TRBV19,ASSPTGGWETQY
NA,TRBJ2-7,TRBV27,ASSLDHRGLEQY
NA,TRBJ2-2,TRBV5-4,ASSLGQGVNTGELF
NA,TRBJ1-1,TRBV4-3,ASSQDPGIRTEAF
NA,TRBJ2-7,TRBV6-1,ASSAGTGYEQY
few,TRBJ1-1,TRBV5-5,ASSLANGGDTEAF
NA,TRBJ2-1,TRBV5-6,ASSPLGGSPYNEQF
NA,TRBJ1-1,TRBV4-3,ASSQGRQMNTEAF